This T cell receptor beta chain was sequenced in a study of graft-versus-host responses after intestinal transplantation. Study in general: Each of the recipients got a multivisceral, liver-intestinal, or isolated intestinal transplant.

Overall study findings and caveats: Peak circulating GvH clone levels tracked with early post-transplant HvG declines.

The V and J ends lost 4 bases and 6 bases respectively, with 17 bases between them. Germline CDR1 SGHRS, CDR2 YFSETQ. This CDR3 region has 15 residues. TCRdb's table, derived via immunoSEQ multiplex PCR, lists solely in-frame clones and lacks some. The sample lists 15,000 or so clones; roughly 82% were seen once. The starting material, graft tissue, was processed to release intraepithelial and lamina propria lymphocytes. About this clone: Its antigen is undetermined.

This sequence joins TRBV5-1 and TRBJ2-1; D is uncertain. This TCR came from a human patient who received an intestinal transplant, so some T cells may come from the graft donor. Source: ileum tissue, taken 17 days after transplant. CDR3 loop: CASSPYWVALNEQFF. The CDR3 DNA reads as TGCGCCAGCAGCCCGTACTGGGTGGCGCTCAATGAGCAGTTCTTC.